These 28 T cell receptor beta chains were all obtained from the same sample, sequenced in a study of CD8+CD57+ T cells in acquired aplastic anemia. The TCR beta profiling, which covered VDJ combination and CDR3 sequence, was carried out using genomic DNA as the template. TCRdb redid the calling of the reads with MiXCR, one entry per CDR3 protein. Of about 190,000 distinct CDR3 sequences in the sample, around 59% were seen once. The sequencing input was sorted CD4+, CD8+, or CD8+CD57+ T cells (not recorded which) from PBMCs. Receptor source: a human donor in good health, serving as a control.

The V and J genes are TRBV19 and TRBJ2-3, with TRBD1 matching over 9 bases. With V trimmed by 7 bases and J by 4 bases, 6 bases remained unmatched. The CDR3 has 14 amino acids. Germline CDR1 LNHDA, CDR2 SQIVND (reference sequence). The CDR3 loop reads CASIRTGAADTQYF. The DNA for the CDR3 is TGTGCCAGTATCCGGACAGGGGCGGCAGATACGCAGTATTTT.

CDR3 amino acids: CASSVVGLDRRRNTGELFF. CDR3 DNA: TGTGCCAGCAGCGTAGTAGGATTGGACAGACGACGGAACACCGGGGAGCTGTTTTTT. This rearrangement joins TRBV9 to TRBJ2-2, with a weak D call TRBD1 (6 bases). Trimming removed 0 bases at V and 1 base at J, with 19 bases between. From germline, CDR1 is SGDLS and CDR2 YYNGEE. The CDR3 totals 19 residues. The entire variable domain, with the rest obtained from reference TRBV9 and TRBJ2-2, is as follows: DSGVTQTPKHLITATGQRVTLRCSPRSGDLSVYWYQQSLDQGLQFLIQYYNGEERAKGNILERFSAQQFPDLHSELNLSSLELGDSALYFCASSVVGLDRRRNTGELFFGEGSRLTVL.

The gene calls are TRBV20-1 and TRBJ1-2; 7 nucleotides match TRBD1. The CDR3 sequence is 14 residues long. Trimming at V came to 6 bases and at J to 1 base, leaving 8 bases not matched to a gene. Per the germline V gene, CDR1 is DFQATT and CDR2 is SNEGSKA (reference sequence). DNA of the CDR3: TGCAGTGCCCCTAGGACAGGCCTTAACTATGGCTACACCTTC. It is translated as CSAPRTGLNYGYTF.

This clonotype was observed many times. This chain joins TRBV20-1 and TRBJ2-6, with D unclear. Germline CDR1 and CDR2: DFQATT and SNEGSKA (reference sequence). The CDR3 consists of 14 residues. V dropped 3 bases and J dropped 0 bases, with 6 bases sitting between them. The CDR3 DNA reads as TGCAGTGCTAGCGATGCCTCTGGGGCCAACGTCCTGACTTTC. Residues: CSASDASGANVLTF.

There are many counts of this clonotype. V usage is TRBV4-3 and J usage is TRBJ2-5; D is undetermined. Trimming removed 2 bases from V and 2 bases from J, with 9 bases in between. The germline gives CDR1 LGHNA, CDR2 YSLEER. The CDR3 sequence is 14 residues long. Here the CDR3 reads CASSQYTNQETQYF. The CDR3 DNA sequence: TGCGCCAGCAGCCAATACACTAATCAAGAGACCCAGTACTTC.

V usage is TRBV6-5 and J usage is TRBJ1-3, with 8 bases fitting TRBD1. Per the germline V gene, CDR1 is MNHEY and CDR2 is SVGAGI. The CDR3 runs to 18 residues. V lost 6 bases, J lost 0 bases, and 13 bases stayed unmatched. For the CDR3, the DNA is TGTGCCAGCAGGGGGCCTCTGGGGGACAGGAGCTCTGGAAACACCATATATTTT. Translation: CASRGPLGDRSSGNTIYF.

This clonotype was seen repeatedly, ten times or more. This chain uses TRBV5-1 with TRBJ1-1; D is ambiguous. The CDR3 is 13 amino acids. V dropped 2 bases and J dropped 0 bases, with 5 bases sitting between them. Germline CDR1 SGHRS, CDR2 YFSETQ. CDR3 amino acids: CASSFVLNTEAFF. The DNA for the CDR3 is TGCGCCAGCAGCTTTGTCCTGAACACTGAAGCTTTCTTT.

Regarding this clonotype: A read error may produce the germline difference seen at one junction end. The J gene is TRBJ1-2, the V gene TRBV7-2; 11 bases agree with TRBD1. Germline loops: CDR1 SGHTA, CDR2 FQGNSA. The CDR3 length is 15 residues. CDR3 loop: CASSQGDRGNYGYTF. In DNA, the CDR3 is TGCGCCAGCAGCCAGGGGGACAGGGGGAACTATGGCTACACCTTC.

This clonotype came up many times. The chain is built from TRBV7-2 and TRBJ2-3; D is unclear. Germline loops: CDR1 SGHTA, CDR2 FQGNSA. The CDR3 has 11 amino acids. Between the trimmed V and J ends, which lost 1 base and 8 bases, there was a span of 4 bases. The CDR3 loop is CASSLGGTQYF. CDR3 nucleotide sequence: TGTGCCAGCAGCTTAGGTGGTACGCAGTATTTT.

CDR3 region: CASSQNTVTEAFF. In DNA, the CDR3 is TGTGCCAGCAGCCAGAACACGGTAACTGAAGCTTTCTTT. V usage is TRBV7-2 and J usage is TRBJ1-1; D gene ambiguous. The CDR3 contains 13 residues. V was cut by 5 bases and J by 5 bases, with 12 bases left in between. CDR1 and CDR2 from the germline V gene are SGHTA and FQGNSA.

Comments on this clonotype: The CDR3 does not end in the conserved phenylalanine or tryptophan, so this is likely a read error. The chain links TRBV7-3 to TRBJ2-6, with 9 bases aligning to TRBD1. Germline V gene sequence: CDR1 SGHTA, CDR2 FQGTGA. This CDR3 contains 17 residues. V was clipped by 6 bases and J by 0 bases; unmatched bases: 6. CDR3 loop: CASSPTGGASGANVLTL. The CDR3 DNA is TGTGCCAGCAGTCCTACAGGGGGCGCCTCTGGGGCCAACGTCCTGACTCTC.

On this clonotype itself: It is likely a read error, because the conserved phenylalanine at the end of the CDR3 is missing. The chain couples TRBV7-8 to TRBJ2-5; 7 nucleotides line up with TRBD2. V was pared by 5 bases and J by 4 bases, with 13 bases of the junction left unmatched. The germline V gene has CDR1 SGHVS and CDR2 FQNEAQ. The CDR3 has 16 amino acids. CDR3: CASSRAGLVVGETQYS. CDR3 bases: TGTGCCAGCAGCCGAGCCGGACTAGTCGTGGGAGAGACCCAGTACTCC.

The V and J genes are TRBV12-3 or TRBV12-4 and TRBJ1-1, with D hard to call. V shed 6 bases and J shed 1 base, with 15 bases lying between them. CDR3 length equals 15 residues. The DNA for the CDR3 is TGTGCCAGCAGCCCCCTGGAGGCCGGGAACACTGAAGCTTTCTTT. Amino acids: CASSPLEAGNTEAFF.

As regards this clonotype: It may be a read error: a sequence one base away is much more abundant. The V call is TRBV27, the J call TRBJ1-2; TRBD1 might be the D (6 bases). The germline V gene encodes CDR1 MNHEY and CDR2 SMNVEV (reference sequence). CDR3 size: 13 residues. CDR3 in amino acids: CTSSLLGGGGYTF. The DNA of the CDR3 is TGTACCAGCAGTTTATTAGGGGGTGGTGGCTACACCTTC.

This clonotype appeared a few times. V gene TRBV12-3 or TRBV12-4 combines with J gene TRBJ1-1; no definite D call. Trimming left V 0 bases short and J 4 bases short, with 6 bases between. The CDR3 totals 13 residues. The CDR3 loop reads CASSLARATEAFF. CDR3 coding DNA: TGTGCCAGCAGTTTAGCCCGGGCCACTGAAGCTTTCTTT.

The J gene is TRBJ1-6, the V gene TRBV20-1, with D perhaps matching TRBD1 (5 bases). Trimming pared 0 bases from V and 0 bases from J, leaving 9 bases between. The CDR3 consists of 16 residues. In germline, CDR1 is DFQATT, CDR2 SNEGSKA (reference sequence). CDR3 region: CSARDLGDSYNSPLHF. CDR3 coding DNA: TGCAGTGCTAGAGACTTGGGGGACTCCTATAATTCACCCCTCCACTTT.

This clonotype was recorded at least ten times. J is TRBJ2-7 and V is TRBV4-1; D remains unclear. Germline values: CDR1 MGHRA, CDR2 YSYEKL. V lost 0 bases and J 6 bases, leaving 12 bases between the germline ends. The length of the CDR3 is 14 residues. Written as DNA, the CDR3 is TGCGCCAGCAGCCAAGAACCCCAGGTACCCGAGCAGTACTTC. It yields the protein CASSQEPQVPEQYF.

This clonotype was observed many times. The chain joins TRBV12-3 or TRBV12-4 to TRBJ2-1, with TRBD2 matching over 9 bases. The CDR3 is made up of 15 amino acids. After removal of 1 base from V and 6 bases from J, the junction contained 4 bases not matched to a gene. CDR3 sequence (DNA): TGTGCCAGCAGTTTAGGCGGGGGGGCGACCAATGAGCAGTTCTTC. This encodes CASSLGGGATNEQFF.

This clonotype was picked up many times. The rearrangement links TRBV28 to TRBJ2-7; D may be TRBD1 (5 bases). The V end lost 2 bases, the J end lost 1 base, and 9 bases lay between the germline ends. Germline assignment: CDR1 MDHEN and CDR2 SYDVKM. The CDR3 is 14 residues long. The CDR3 DNA reads TGTGCCAGCAGTTTACCAGGGCAATCCTACGAGCAGTACTTC. Translation gives CASSLPGQSYEQYF.

The genes are TRBV27 and TRBJ2-2; 9 bases agree with TRBD1. Trimming removed 8 bases from V and 5 bases from J; junction bases left unmatched: 12. The CDR3 totals 16 residues. From germline, CDR1 is MNHEY and CDR2 SMNVEV (reference sequence). CDR3 sequence reads: CASGTNRGRGTGELFF. The CDR3 bases are TGTGCCAGCGGAACCAACAGGGGGCGCGGGACCGGGGAGCTGTTTTTT.

This clonotype was counted only a few times. This chain's CDR3 is CSARVRAVPKETQYF. CDR3 nucleotide sequence: TGCAGTGCTAGAGTGCGGGCGGTCCCCAAAGAGACCCAGTACTTC. The rearrangement links TRBV20-1 to TRBJ2-5; tentative D call: TRBD2 (5 bases). The CDR3 sequence is 15 residues long. With 1 base removed from V and 3 bases from J, the gap between germline ends came to 15 bases. Germline V gene lookup returns CDR1 DFQATT and CDR2 SNEGSKA (reference sequence).

For the CDR3, the DNA is TGTGCCAGCAGTGAGAGTGAAAACTATGGCTACACCTTC. It translates to CASSESENYGYTF. The rearrangement joins TRBV12-3 or TRBV12-4 to TRBJ1-2, with D unresolved. The CDR3 is 13 residues long. V was shortened by 5 bases and J by 2 bases, with 9 bases between the two germline ends.

The genes are TRBV12-3 or TRBV12-4 and TRBJ2-1, with D possibly being TRBD2 (6 bases). Trimming took off 6 bases at V and 3 bases at J, with 24 bases between the two ends. This CDR3 is built from 18 residues. This CDR3 reads CASSFTDPRDSRYNEQFF. In nucleotides, the CDR3 is TGTGCCAGCAGCTTTACCGACCCCCGGGACTCCCGCTACAATGAGCAGTTCTTC.

The chain links TRBV10-3 to TRBJ1-2; D uncertain. CDR1 is ENHRY, CDR2 SYGVKD, per germline. This CDR3 contains 14 residues. Trimming shortened V by 0 bases and J by 5 bases, and 10 bases separated the two germline ends. Written as DNA, the CDR3 is TGTGCCATCAGTGAGTCGACCGGGCAGTATGGCTACACCTTC. Translation: CAISESTGQYGYTF.

This clonotype appeared many times. This sequence joins TRBV20-1 and TRBJ2-2; TRBD2 matches at 8 bases. Trimming at V came to 0 bases and at J to 6 bases, leaving 6 bases not matched to a gene. Germline lookup yields CDR1 DFQATT and CDR2 SNEGSKA (reference sequence). The CDR3 is 15 amino acids. This CDR3 reads CSARDQRGGAGELFF. The CDR3 DNA follows: TGCAGTGCTAGAGATCAACGGGGGGGTGCCGGGGAGCTGTTTTTT.

This clonotype was recorded at least ten times. The chain joins TRBV10-3 to TRBJ1-2; 9 positions match TRBD1. The trim removed 5 bases at V and 4 bases at J, leaving 8 bases unmatched. The V gene's germline CDR1 is ENHRY and CDR2 SYGVKD. The CDR3 totals 15 residues. CDR3 region: CAISITGTGLYGYTF. CDR3 DNA: TGTGCCATCAGTATCACCGGGACAGGGCTCTATGGCTACACCTTC.

This clonotype was observed at least ten times. V gene TRBV7-2 combines with J gene TRBJ2-3; perhaps D is TRBD1 or TRBD2 (7 bases each). The ends were cut back, 1 base at V and 3 bases at J, with 11 bases in the middle. From germline, CDR1 is SGHTA and CDR2 FQGNSA. This CDR3 contains 15 residues. The CDR3 sequence: CASSLDQGGTDTQYF. The DNA for the CDR3 is TGTGCCAGCAGCTTAGATCAGGGGGGGACAGATACGCAGTATTTT. The entire variable domain, with the rest obtained from reference TRBV7-2 and TRBJ2-3, is as follows: GAGVSQSPSNKVTEKGKDVELRCDPISGHTALYWYRQSLGQGLEFLIYFQGNSAPDKSGLPSDRFSAERTGGSVSTLTIQRTQQEDSAVYLCASSLDQGGTDTQYFGPGTRLTVL.

This clonotype was counted many times. The V and J genes are TRBV29-1 and TRBJ1-1; D call uncertain. This CDR3 spans 13 amino acids. Looked up from germline, CDR1 is SQVTM and CDR2 is ANQGSEA. V dropped 6 bases and J dropped 0 bases, with 11 bases sitting between them. The CDR3 DNA is TGCAGCGTCCGACAAGTTATGAACACTGAAGCTTTCTTT. Amino acid sequence: CSVRQVMNTEAFF.